In its sample, the clone carrying this TCR beta chain was seen many times. This record comes from a study of glioma-infiltrating T cells. Amplification of TCR alpha and beta CDR3 regions from RNA used iRepertoire nested multiplex PCR. TCRdb itself ran the multiplex PCR reads through MiXCR, one entry per CDR3 protein. This sample has under 150,000 distinct CDR3 sequences, with approximately 24% found just once. In germline, CDR1 is SGHTA, CDR2 FQGNSA. The CDR3 totals 13 residues. Trimming shortened V by 4 bases and J by 4 bases, and 8 bases separated the two germline ends. V gene TRBV7-2 combines with J gene TRBJ1-5, with a tentative D call TRBD1 (5 bases). Sequencing used glioma tissue, nonneoplastic brain tissue, or PBMCs (not recorded which). The receptor comes from a human donor with low-grade glioma or glioblastoma, undergoing nonglioma brain surgery, or in good health (not recorded which). The CDR3 spells CASSSGGNQPQHF. The DNA of the CDR3 is TGTGCCAGCAGCTCGGGGGGGAATCAGCCCCAGCATTTT.